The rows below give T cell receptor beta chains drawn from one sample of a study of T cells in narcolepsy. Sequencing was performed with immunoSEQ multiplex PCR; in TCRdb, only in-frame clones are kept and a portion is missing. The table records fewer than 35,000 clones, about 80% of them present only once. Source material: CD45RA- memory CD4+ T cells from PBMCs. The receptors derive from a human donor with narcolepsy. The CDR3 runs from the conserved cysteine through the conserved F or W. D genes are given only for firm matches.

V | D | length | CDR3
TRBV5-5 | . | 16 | CASSLAIGGGSYEQYF
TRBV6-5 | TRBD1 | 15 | CASSYGQGANQPQHF
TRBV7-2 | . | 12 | CASSPTRDEAFF
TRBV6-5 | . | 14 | CASSRTQKDYGYTF
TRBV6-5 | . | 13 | CASSSDRSYEQYF
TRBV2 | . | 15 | CASSEQGMGNEKLFF
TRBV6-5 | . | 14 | CASSRTVASYEQYF
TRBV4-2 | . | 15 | CASSHRERDNSPLHF
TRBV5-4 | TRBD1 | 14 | CASSVGQGQETQYF
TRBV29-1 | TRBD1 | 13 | CSVDTGGRETQYF
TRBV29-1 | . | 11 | CSVELTDTQYF
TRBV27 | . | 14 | CASSYGGGNTEAFF
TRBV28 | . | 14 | CASSLSRGNTEAFF
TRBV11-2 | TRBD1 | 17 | CASSLEIGQGLNYGYTF
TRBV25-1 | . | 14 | CASSESLGSYEQYF
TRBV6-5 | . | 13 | CASSESGWETQYF
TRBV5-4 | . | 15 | CASSARAGTNEKLFF
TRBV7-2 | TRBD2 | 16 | CASSLTTSFSTDTQYF
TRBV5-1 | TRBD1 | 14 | CASSPGTGDEKLFF
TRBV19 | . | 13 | CASTQKRDTEAFF
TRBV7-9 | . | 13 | CASSLDNQYGYTF
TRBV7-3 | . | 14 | CASSLGGRDSPLHF
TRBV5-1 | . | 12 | CASNFDTDTQYF
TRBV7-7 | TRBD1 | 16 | CASSLSGTGRFNEQFF
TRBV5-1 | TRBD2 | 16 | CASSLVGGGIQETQYF
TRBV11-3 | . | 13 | CASSFRTTYEQYF
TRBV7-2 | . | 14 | CASSILANTYEQYF
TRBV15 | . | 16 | CATSRDLGGGLETQYF
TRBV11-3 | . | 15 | CASSATRGGVGEQYF
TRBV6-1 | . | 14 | CASSERTANSPLHF
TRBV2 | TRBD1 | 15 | CASSITDGTGRAAFF
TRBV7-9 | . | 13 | CAGRERSTGELFF
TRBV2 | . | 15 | CASSEARGENTEAFF
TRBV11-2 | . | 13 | CASSLVSGTEAFF
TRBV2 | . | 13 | CASSESQGHGYTF
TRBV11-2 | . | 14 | CASSPGGGGYGYTF
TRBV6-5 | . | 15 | CASTPKTRGTDTQYF
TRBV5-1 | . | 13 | CASSLGSGNTIYF
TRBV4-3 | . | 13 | CASSQGEGGGYTF
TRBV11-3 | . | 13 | CASSSRANYGYTF